This is a list of T cell receptor beta chains from one sample in a study of cytomegalovirus exposure and HLA in healthy donors. TCRdb's copy holds only in-frame clones and misses some; the assay was immunoSEQ multiplex PCR. The sample records around 180,000 clones, approximately 85% being singletons. Sequenced: PBMCs. These receptors all stem from a woman between 18 and 29 years old in good health and CMV-seronegative. The CDR3 runs from the conserved cysteine through the conserved F or W. A D gene is named only where the DNA matches it firmly. Clone size is shown for a subset of rows, as once, few, many or a class of expanded clone.

>TRBJ2-1|.|TRBV29-1|.
TGCAGCGCCCACCCGGGACTCCCCGCGCCCTACAATGAGCAGTTCTTC
CSAHPGLPAPYNEQFF
>TRBJ2-5|.|TRBV6-1|.
TGTGCCAGCAGTGAATGGGGCTCGGGACTTAAAGAGACCCAGTACTTC
CASSEWGSGLKETQYF
>TRBJ2-7|.|TRBV4-1|.
TGCGCCAGCAGCCGAACCATCGTCGGGGGTAGCACCTACGAGCAGTACTTC
CASSRTIVGGSTYEQYF
>TRBJ1-2|.|TRBV4-1|TRBD1
TGCGCCAGCAGCCAACCCCGACAGGGGGCAGGCTATGGCTACACCTTC
CASSQPRQGAGYGYTF
>TRBJ2-7|.|TRBV6-6|TRBD2
TGTGCCAGCAGTCCAAGCGGGGGGGCACTTCTCAACGAGCAGTACTTC
CASSPSGGALLNEQYF
>TRBJ1-2|.|TRBV6-4|.
TGTGCCAGCAGTGACATAGGGAGTCCTTTCGGAGGCTACACCTTC
CASSDIGSPFGGYTF
>TRBJ1-1|few|TRBV10-3|.
TGTGCCATCCACAACCCTGGCGGGCAAAACACTGAAGCTTTCTTT
CAIHNPGGQNTEAFF
>TRBJ1-4|.|TRBV2|.
TGTGCCAGCAGTGGCCAGTTGGCGCGACTACGGCTGTTTTTT
CASSGQLARLRLFF
>TRBJ1-1|.|TRBV15|TRBD1
TGTGCCACCAGTAAGCCGGGACAGGGGCCGCTTGAAGCTTTCTTT
CATSKPGQGPLEAFF
>TRBJ2-2|.|TRBV27|TRBD2
TGTGCCAGCAGTTTATTCGGCGGGAGGGGCACCGGGGAGCTGTTTTTT
CASSLFGGRGTGELFF
>TRBJ1-1|.|TRBV5-6|.
TGTGCCAGCAGTTTTACAGGGCGTAACACTGAAGCTTTCTTT
CASSFTGRNTEAFF
>TRBJ2-1|.|TRBV12-5|TRBD1
TGTGCTAGTGGTTCCCGACCGACAGGGGGATTCAATGAGCAGTTCTTC
CASGSRPTGGFNEQFF
>TRBJ1-1|.|TRBV5-1|.
TGCGCCAGCAGCTTGGTAGCTGCAGGGGATAACACTGAAGCTTTCTTT
CASSLVAAGDNTEAFF